This TCR beta chain was sequenced for a study of CD8 T cells in Susac syndrome. Overall study findings and caveats: Only a relatively small number of individuals were included in the TCR sequencing and HLA analysis.

Reverse transcription of about 0.5 to 1 ug RNA used random hexamers. TCRdb recomputed calls from the immunoSEQ multiplex PCR reads with MiXCR, one row per CDR3 protein. Found here are some 120,000 distinct CDR3 sequences, 90% to 95% of them singletons; the top ten hold 0.095% to 0.1%. On this clonotype itself: Its antigen is as yet unknown.

Germline V gene lookup returns CDR1 LNHDA and CDR2 SQIVND (reference sequence). V lost 8 bases to trimming and J lost 7 bases, with 8 bases between them. The CDR3 loop spans 11 amino acids. This chain joins TRBV19 and TRBJ2-2; D possibly corresponds to TRBD2 (5 bases). This sequence originates from a human donor in good health. The specimen was CD4+ T cells from PBMCs. This CDR3 reads CASLANGELFF. The CDR3 nucleotides are TGTGCCAGTTTAGCGAACGGGGAGCTGTTTTTT.